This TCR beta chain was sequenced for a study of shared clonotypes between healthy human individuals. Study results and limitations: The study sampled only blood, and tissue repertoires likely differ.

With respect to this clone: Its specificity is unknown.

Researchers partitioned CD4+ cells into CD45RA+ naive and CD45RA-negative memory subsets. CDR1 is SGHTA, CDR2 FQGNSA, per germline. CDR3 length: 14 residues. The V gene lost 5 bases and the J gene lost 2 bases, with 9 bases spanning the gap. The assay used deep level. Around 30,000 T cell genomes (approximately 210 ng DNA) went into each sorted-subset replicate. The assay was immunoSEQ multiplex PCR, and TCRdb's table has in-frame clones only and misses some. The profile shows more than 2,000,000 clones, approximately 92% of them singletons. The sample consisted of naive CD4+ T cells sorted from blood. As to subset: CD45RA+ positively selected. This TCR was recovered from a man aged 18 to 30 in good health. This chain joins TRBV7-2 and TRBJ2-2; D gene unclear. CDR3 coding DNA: TGTGCCAGCAGCCGAATTAGAAACACCGGGGAGCTGTTTTTT. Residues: CASSRIRNTGELFF.